In its sample, the clone carrying this T cell receptor beta chain was seen a few times. Other DNA sequences in this sample translate to the same CDR3. In the authors' methods: Nucleated cell number was recorded as an estimate derived from reference gene primer amplification. Some clones are missing from TCRdb's copy, which holds only in-frame ones; the method was immunoSEQ multiplex PCR. The DNA was the basis for D and trimming; V, J and clone size are from that table. The table lists over 150,000 clones, approximately 86% of them singletons. The entry originates in a study of blood T cell repertoires in COVID-19. Study as a whole: The origin of the acute and convalescent COVID-19 samples was the United States, Italy and Spain. Sources were T cells, B-cell-depleted T cells, or PBMCs; the material itself was cDNA or gDNA.

The CDR3 is 14 residues long. V dropped 0 bases and J dropped 5 bases, with 8 bases sitting between them. Germline lookup yields CDR1 LNHNV and CDR2 YYDKDF (reference sequence). This rearrangement joins TRBV15 to TRBJ1-5; D remains ambiguous. The sample was peripheral blood. The clonotype originates from a man aged 35-49 years with active or convalescent COVID-19. CDR3 DNA sequence: TGTGCCACCAGCAGAGATAACAGCTATCAGCCCCAGCATTTT. Encoded protein: CATSRDNSYQPQHF.